The source of this T cell receptor (beta chain) is a study of vaccination effects on CD4 cells after COVID-19. With the ViraFEST assay, the study expanded antigen-specific CD4+ T cells using viral peptide pools, then sequenced them. Cells that had been cultured for roughly 9 days were the source of isolated CD4+ T cells. Of note for this clone: Its antigen is as yet unknown.

Study-level results: Late post-vaccination, clones induced by infection and those induced by vaccine underwent marked clonal contraction.

Sequencing was performed with immunoSEQ multiplex PCR; in TCRdb, only in-frame clones are kept and a portion is missing. The table includes roughly 61,000 clones, about four fifths detected once. The specimen comprised CD4+ T cells from PBMCs cultured with HCoV-229E spike peptides, sampled before COVID-19 vaccination. This TCR derives from a human donor who received a COVID-19 vaccine.

CDR3: CASSPTPTGTDTGELFF. The CDR3 DNA reads as TGCGCCAGCAGCCCGACACCGACAGGGACGGACACCGGGGAGCTGTTTTTT. This chain connects TRBV5-1 to TRBJ2-2; TRBD1 matches 7 bases. Germline CDR1 and CDR2: SGHRS and YFSETQ. With 4 bases clipped from V and 3 bases from J, the junction kept 12 bases outside the gene matches. CDR3 size: 17 residues.